Reported below is one T cell receptor beta chain. This entry is derived from a study of blood T cell repertoires in COVID-19. Repertoires were generated with immunoSEQ multiplex PCR, while TCRdb's copy carries only in-frame clones and drops some. The sample includes 300,000 to 350,000 clones, approximately 88% seen only once; the top ten take approximately 10%. The specimen was peripheral blood. The receptor was derived from a man between 25 and 39 years old with COVID-19, enrolled during active disease.

CDR3 DNA sequence: TGCGCCAGCAGCCAACCGACAGGGTCGAACACCGGGGAGCTGTTTTTT. Translating gives CASSQPTGSNTGELFF. The V gene is TRBV4-1, the J gene TRBJ2-2; 7 bases agree with TRBD1. The CDR3 spans 16 residues. The junction had 3 bases not matched to a gene; V was cut back by 2 bases and J by 0 bases. Germline V gene lookup returns CDR1 MGHRA and CDR2 YSYEKL.